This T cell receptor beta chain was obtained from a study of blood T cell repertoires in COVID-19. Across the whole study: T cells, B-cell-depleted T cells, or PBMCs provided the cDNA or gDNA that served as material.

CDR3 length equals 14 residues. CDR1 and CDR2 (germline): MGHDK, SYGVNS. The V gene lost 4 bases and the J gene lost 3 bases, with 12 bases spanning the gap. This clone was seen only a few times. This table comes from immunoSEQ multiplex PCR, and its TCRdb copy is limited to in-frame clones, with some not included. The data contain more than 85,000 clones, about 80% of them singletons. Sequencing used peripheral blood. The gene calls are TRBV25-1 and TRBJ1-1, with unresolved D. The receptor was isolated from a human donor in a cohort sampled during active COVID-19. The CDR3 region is CASSAHGSDTEAFF. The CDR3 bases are TGTGCCAGCAGTGCCCACGGGTCAGACACTGAAGCTTTCTTT.